Shown below are 12 T cell receptor beta chains from a single sample sequenced in a study of response to subunit inactivated influenza vaccine. Each CDR3 protein gets one entry after TCRdb re-called the RT-PCR reads with MiXCR. The sample lists approximately 500,000 distinct CDR3 sequences; 10% to 15% were seen once. The starting material was PBMCs from blood, obtained more than 35 days after vaccination. The receptor source for this set is a man in his fifties or sixties who received an inactivated influenza vaccine.

The gene calls are TRBV10-3 and TRBJ1-2, with TRBD1 matching 10 bases. V lost 6 bases to trimming and J lost 10 bases; unmatched junction nucleotides: 14. Germline V gene sequence: CDR1 ENHRY, CDR2 SYGVKD. The CDR3 contains 15 residues. The CDR3 region is CAISDGAGTGVVYTF. CDR3 nucleotide sequence: TGTGCCATCAGCGACGGAGCCGGGACAGGGGTAGTCTACACCTTC.

This chain uses TRBV12-3 or TRBV12-4 with TRBJ2-4; D gene unclear. This CDR3 is built from 11 residues. The V and J ends lost 5 bases and 8 bases respectively, with 7 bases between them. The CDR3 DNA reads TGTGCCAGCAGTGAAAATTACATTCAGTACTTC. Translation: CASSENYIQYF.

The chain combines TRBV5-1 with TRBJ2-1; no firm D call. Trimming removed 0 bases from V and 4 bases from J, with 8 bases in between. CDR1 and CDR2 (germline): SGHRS, YFSETQ. The CDR3 spans 14 residues. For the CDR3, the DNA is TGCGCCAGCAGCTTGGGGCCAGGATACAATGAGCAGTTCTTC. Translation: CASSLGPGYNEQFF.

The chain joins TRBV20-1 to TRBJ2-3, with D possibly matching TRBD2 (5 bases). Germline V CDR1 and CDR2: DFQATT, SNEGSKA (reference sequence). Deletions cut 3 bases from V and 3 bases from J, with 16 bases between. This CDR3 spans 15 amino acids. CDR3 coding DNA: TGCAGTGCTAGTACCGGGAATGAGGTGACAGATACGCAGTATTTT. It encodes CSASTGNEVTDTQYF.

The rearrangement joins TRBV11-3 to TRBJ2-3; D gene ambiguous. Germline V lookup: CDR1 SGHNT, CDR2 YENEEA. There are 13 residues in the CDR3. V shed 5 bases and J shed 5 bases, with 11 bases lying between them. CDR3 sequence: CASSNSRGDTQYF. CDR3 nucleotides: TGTGCCAGCAGCAACTCACGCGGAGATACGCAGTATTTT. Supplemented by reference TRBV11-3 and TRBJ2-3, the full variable domain reads EAGVVQSPRYKIIEKKQPVAFWCNPISGHNTLYWYLQNLGQGPELLIRYENEEAVDDSQLPKDRFSAERLKGVDSTLKIQPAELGDSAVYLCASSNSRGDTQYFGPGTRLTVL.

The table lists this clonotype with many counts. The genes are TRBV10-3 and TRBJ1-5, with TRBD1 as a possible D gene (6 bases). Trimming removed 10 bases from V and 3 bases from J, with 13 bases in between. This CDR3 has 13 amino acids. Germline V gene data show CDR1 as ENHRY and CDR2 as SYGVKD. The CDR3 DNA is TGTGCCACCCGACAGGCGGTCAATCAGCCCCAGCATTTT. This translates into CATRQAVNQPQHF.

The genes are TRBV5-1 and TRBJ2-5; 8 nucleotides line up with TRBD2. Germline trimming cut 4 bases from V and 5 bases from J; bases unmatched to any gene: 10. Germline V gene data show CDR1 as SGHRS and CDR2 as YFSETQ. The CDR3 is 15 amino acids. CDR3 amino acids: CASSRPAGAMETQYF. CDR3 DNA sequence: TGCGCCAGCAGCCGTCCAGCGGGAGCGATGGAGACCCAGTACTTC.

The chain is built from TRBV29-1 and TRBJ2-1, with TRBD1 as a possible D gene (6 bases). The V gene's germline CDR1 is SQVTM and CDR2 ANQGSEA. Trimming took off 0 bases at V and 3 bases at J, with 12 bases between the two ends. The CDR3 totals 15 residues. CDR3 region: CSVEDRQVLYNEQFF. The CDR3, as DNA: TGCAGCGTTGAAGATCGACAGGTACTCTACAATGAGCAGTTCTTC.

Regarding this clonotype: One junction end disagrees with the germline gene, perhaps due to a read error. The rearrangement joins TRBV20-1 to TRBJ2-1; 10 positions agree with TRBD2. CDR1 DFQATT and CDR2 SNEGSKA come from the germline V gene (reference sequence). This CDR3 has 17 amino acids. The CDR3 reads CCASRLAGHSSYNEQFF. The CDR3 DNA reads as TGCTGTGCTTCAAGACTAGCGGGCCACAGCTCCTACAATGAGCAGTTCTTC.

V and J are TRBV7-2 and TRBJ2-3, with D hard to call. Trimming stripped 6 bases from V and 4 bases from J, with 14 bases between. Germline V lookup: CDR1 SGHTA, CDR2 FQGNSA. The CDR3 extends over 14 amino acids. CDR3 DNA sequence: TGTGCCAGCAGAATCGGCCCCGCGGCAGATACGCAGTATTTT. This codes for CASRIGPAADTQYF.

This clonotype was picked up a small number of times. The chain recombines TRBV5-1 with TRBJ2-5; 10 bases map to TRBD2. The V segment lost 3 bases and the J segment 4 bases; nucleotides outside the gene matches: 12. CDR1 is SGHRS, CDR2 YFSETQ, per germline. The CDR3 has 17 amino acids. In nucleotides, the CDR3 is TGCGCCAGCAGCTCCCCCGGCCTAGCGGGAGTGGTAGAGACCCAGTACTTC. This gives the protein CASSSPGLAGVVETQYF.

This clonotype came up a few times. The chain links TRBV5-1 to TRBJ2-5, with 9 bases fitting TRBD1. The germline V gene has CDR1 SGHRS and CDR2 YFSETQ. V dropped 2 bases and J dropped 5; count of bases not matched to a gene: 7. This CDR3 has 15 residues. CDR3 DNA: TGCGCCAGCAGCTTCGGGACAGGGACGAGTGAGACCCAGTACTTC. Amino acids: CASSFGTGTSETQYF.